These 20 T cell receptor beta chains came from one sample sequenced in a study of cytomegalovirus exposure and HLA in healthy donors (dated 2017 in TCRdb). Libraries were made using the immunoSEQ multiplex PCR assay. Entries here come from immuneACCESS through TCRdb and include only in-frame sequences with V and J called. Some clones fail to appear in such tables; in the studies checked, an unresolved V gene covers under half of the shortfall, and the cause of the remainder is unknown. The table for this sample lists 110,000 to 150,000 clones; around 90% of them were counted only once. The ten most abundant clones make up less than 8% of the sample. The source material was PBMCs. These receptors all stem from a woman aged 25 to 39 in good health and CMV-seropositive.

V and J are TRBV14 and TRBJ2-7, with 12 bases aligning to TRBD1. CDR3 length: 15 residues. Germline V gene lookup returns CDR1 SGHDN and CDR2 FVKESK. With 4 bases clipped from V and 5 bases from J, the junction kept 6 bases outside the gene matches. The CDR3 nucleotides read TGTGCCAGCAGCCCGTGGGGACAGGGGGCTCACGAGCAGTACTTC. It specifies CASSPWGQGAHEQYF.

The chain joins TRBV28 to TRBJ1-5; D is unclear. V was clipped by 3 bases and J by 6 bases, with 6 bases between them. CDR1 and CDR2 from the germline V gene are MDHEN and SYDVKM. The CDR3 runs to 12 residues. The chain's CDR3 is CASSFYGQPQHF. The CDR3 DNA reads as TGTGCCAGCAGTTTCTATGGTCAGCCCCAGCATTTT.

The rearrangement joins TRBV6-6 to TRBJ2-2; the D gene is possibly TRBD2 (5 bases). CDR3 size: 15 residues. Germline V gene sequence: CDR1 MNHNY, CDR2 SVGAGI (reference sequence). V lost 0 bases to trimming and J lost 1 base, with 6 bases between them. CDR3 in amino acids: CASSYSSGNTGELFF. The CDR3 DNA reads TGTGCCAGCAGTTACTCGAGCGGGAACACCGGGGAGCTGTTTTTT.

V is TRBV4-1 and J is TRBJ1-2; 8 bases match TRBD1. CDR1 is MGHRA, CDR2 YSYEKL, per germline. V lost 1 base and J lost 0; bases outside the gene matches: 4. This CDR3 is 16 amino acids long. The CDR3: CASSQVTGAANYGYTF. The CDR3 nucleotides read TGCGCCAGCAGCCAAGTGACAGGGGCCGCTAACTATGGCTACACCTTC.

CDR3 DNA: TGCAGCGTTCCGGTCTACAATGAGCAGTTCTTC. The encoded protein is CSVPVYNEQFF. The chain couples TRBV29-1 to TRBJ2-1; D unclear. The germline CDR1 and CDR2 sequences are SQVTM and ANQGSEA. CDR3 length: 11 amino acids. V lost 5 bases to trimming and J lost 3 bases, with 5 bases between them.

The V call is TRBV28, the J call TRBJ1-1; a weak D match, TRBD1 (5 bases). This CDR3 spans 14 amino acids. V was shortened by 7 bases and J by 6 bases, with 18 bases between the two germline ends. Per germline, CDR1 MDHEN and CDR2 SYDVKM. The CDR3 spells CASIRGGVRAEAFF. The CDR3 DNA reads TGTGCCAGCATTCGGGGGGGAGTAAGAGCTGAAGCTTTCTTT.

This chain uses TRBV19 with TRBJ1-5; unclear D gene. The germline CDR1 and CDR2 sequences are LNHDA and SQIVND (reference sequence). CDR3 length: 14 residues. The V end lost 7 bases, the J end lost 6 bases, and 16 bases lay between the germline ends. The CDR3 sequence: CASTRRNTVQPQHF. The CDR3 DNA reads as TGTGCCAGTACCCGCCGAAATACAGTTCAGCCCCAGCATTTT.

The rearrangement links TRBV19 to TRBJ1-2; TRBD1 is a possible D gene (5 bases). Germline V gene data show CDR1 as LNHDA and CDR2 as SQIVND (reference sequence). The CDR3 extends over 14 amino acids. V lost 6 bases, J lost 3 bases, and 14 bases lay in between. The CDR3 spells CASSISQGDYGYTF. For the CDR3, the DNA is TGTGCCAGTAGCATAAGCCAGGGTGACTATGGCTACACCTTC.

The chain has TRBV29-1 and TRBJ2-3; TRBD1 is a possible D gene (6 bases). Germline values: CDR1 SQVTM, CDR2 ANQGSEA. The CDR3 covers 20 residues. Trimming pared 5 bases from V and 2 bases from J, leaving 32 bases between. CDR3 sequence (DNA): TGCAGCGTTACTGACCCGGACCCCATGATCAGACAGGCCTTCACAGATACGCAGTATTTT. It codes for CSVTDPDPMIRQAFTDTQYF.

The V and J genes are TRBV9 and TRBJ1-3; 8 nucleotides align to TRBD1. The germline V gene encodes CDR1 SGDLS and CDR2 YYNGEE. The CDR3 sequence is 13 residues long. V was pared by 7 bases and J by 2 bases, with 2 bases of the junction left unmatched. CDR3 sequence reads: CASQDRAGNTIYF. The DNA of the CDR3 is TGTGCCAGCCAGGACAGGGCTGGAAACACCATATATTTT. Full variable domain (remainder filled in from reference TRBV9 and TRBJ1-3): DSGVTQTPKHLITATGQRVTLRCSPRSGDLSVYWYQQSLDQGLQFLIQYYNGEERAKGNILERFSAQQFPDLHSELNLSSLELGDSALYFCASQDRAGNTIYFGEGSWLTVV.

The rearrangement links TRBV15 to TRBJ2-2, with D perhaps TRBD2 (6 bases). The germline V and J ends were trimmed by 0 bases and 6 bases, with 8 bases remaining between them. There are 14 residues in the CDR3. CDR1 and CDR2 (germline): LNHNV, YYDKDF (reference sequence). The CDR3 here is CATSREASAGELFF. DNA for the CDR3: TGTGCCACCAGCAGAGAGGCTAGCGCCGGGGAGCTGTTTTTT.

The CDR3 DNA follows: TGTGCCAGCAGTTTGGTCCGAGGTGCTTCCAATGAGCAGTTCTTC. It encodes CASSLVRGASNEQFF. This chain connects TRBV27 to TRBJ2-1; no clear D. This CDR3 region has 15 residues. Germline loops: CDR1 MNHEY, CDR2 SMNVEV (reference sequence). V shed 3 bases and J shed 6 bases, with 15 bases lying between them.

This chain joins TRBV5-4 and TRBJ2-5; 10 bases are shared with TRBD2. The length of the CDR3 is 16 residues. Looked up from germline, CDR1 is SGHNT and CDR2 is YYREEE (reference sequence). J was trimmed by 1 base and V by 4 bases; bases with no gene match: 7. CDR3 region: CASSQSGGAGQETQYF. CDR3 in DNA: TGTGCCAGCAGCCAGAGCGGGGGGGCCGGCCAAGAGACCCAGTACTTC.

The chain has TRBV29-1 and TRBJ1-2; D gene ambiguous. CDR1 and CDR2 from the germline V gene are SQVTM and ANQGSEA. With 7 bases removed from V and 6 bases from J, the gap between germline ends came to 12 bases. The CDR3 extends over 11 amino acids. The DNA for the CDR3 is TGCAGCGCCGAGGCTACCGATGGCTACACCTTC. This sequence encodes CSAEATDGYTF.

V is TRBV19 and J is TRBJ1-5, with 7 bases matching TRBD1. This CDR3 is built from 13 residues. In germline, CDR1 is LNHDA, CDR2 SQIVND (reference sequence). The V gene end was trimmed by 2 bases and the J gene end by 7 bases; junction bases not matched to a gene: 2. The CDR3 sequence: CASSIQGDQPQHF. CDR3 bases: TGTGCCAGTAGTATACAGGGGGACCAGCCCCAGCATTTT.

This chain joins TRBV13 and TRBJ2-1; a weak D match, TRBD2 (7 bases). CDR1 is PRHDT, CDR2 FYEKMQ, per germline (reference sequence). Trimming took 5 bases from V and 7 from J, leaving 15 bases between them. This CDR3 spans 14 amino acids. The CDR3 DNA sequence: TGTGCCAGCAGCCCCCCGGGGGGCCTGAATGAGCAGTTCTTC. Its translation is CASSPPGGLNEQFF.

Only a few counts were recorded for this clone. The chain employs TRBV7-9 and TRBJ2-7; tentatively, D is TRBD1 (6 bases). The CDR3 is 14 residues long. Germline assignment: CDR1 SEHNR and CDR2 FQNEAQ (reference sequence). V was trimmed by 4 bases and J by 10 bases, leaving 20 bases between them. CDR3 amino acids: CASSSPLRTDSQYF. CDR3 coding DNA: TGTGCCAGCAGCTCCCCGCTCCGGACGGACAGTCAGTACTTC.

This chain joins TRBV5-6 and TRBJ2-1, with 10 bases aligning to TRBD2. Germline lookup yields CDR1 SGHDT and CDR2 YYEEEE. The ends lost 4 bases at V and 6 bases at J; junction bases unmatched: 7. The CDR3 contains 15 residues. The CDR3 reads CASSTGTSVSNEQFF. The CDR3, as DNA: TGTGCCAGCAGCACCGGGACTAGCGTTAGCAATGAGCAGTTCTTC.

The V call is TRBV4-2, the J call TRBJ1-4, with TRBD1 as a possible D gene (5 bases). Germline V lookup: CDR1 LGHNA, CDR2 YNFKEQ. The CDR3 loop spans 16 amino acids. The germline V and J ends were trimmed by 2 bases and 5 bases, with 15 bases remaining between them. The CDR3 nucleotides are TGTGCCAGCAGCCAACCCCCTACAGGAGAGAATGAAAAACTGTTTTTT. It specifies CASSQPPTGENEKLFF.

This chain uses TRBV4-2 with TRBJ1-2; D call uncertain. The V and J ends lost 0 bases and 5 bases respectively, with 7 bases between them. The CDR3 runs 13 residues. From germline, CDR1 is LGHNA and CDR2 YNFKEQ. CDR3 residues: CASSQDIQYGYTF. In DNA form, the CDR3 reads TGTGCCAGCAGCCAAGATATCCAGTATGGCTACACCTTC.